This T cell receptor (beta chain) was recovered during a study of blood T cell repertoires in COVID-19. On the study more broadly: The study drew acute and convalescent COVID-19 samples from the United States, Italy and Spain.

This clone was recorded only once. The CDR3 length is 16 residues. V was clipped by 2 bases and J by 2 bases, with 16 bases between them. The germline V gene encodes CDR1 SGHTA and CDR2 FQGNSA. Authors' data handling: Amplification with reference gene primers provided the estimates of nucleated cell counts. The table came from immunoSEQ multiplex PCR; TCRdb's copy has only in-frame clones and leaves some out. For V, J and clone size, that table is used; D and trimming come from the DNA. The table includes approximately 190,000 clones, around four fifths detected once. The rearrangement links TRBV7-2 to TRBJ2-7; tentative D call: TRBD2 (6 bases). The TCR originated in a man aged 25 to 40 with active or convalescent COVID-19. What was sequenced was peripheral blood. This CDR3 reads CASSLTVDGGAYEQYF. The CDR3 DNA is TGTGCCAGCAGCTTAACAGTTGACGGGGGAGCCTACGAGCAGTACTTC.